These 26 T cell receptor beta chains share one sample of origin, sequenced in a study of T cell responses to AZD1222 COVID-19 vaccine. Profiling relied on immunoSEQ multiplex PCR, and the TCRdb table lists in-frame clones only, not all of them. The sample lists 90,000 to 150,000 clones; over 75% were seen once. Here the sequenced sample was peripheral blood, taken on day 0 of AZD1222 vaccination. The source is an adult in good health.

This rearrangement joins TRBV19 to TRBJ2-1, with TRBD2 matching 10 bases. From germline, CDR1 is LNHDA and CDR2 SQIVND (reference sequence). This CDR3 is built from 21 residues. J was trimmed by 2 bases and V by 4 bases; bases with no gene match: 20. The CDR3 loop reads CASSSPSSGGAGPAPYNEQFF. The CDR3 coding sequence is TGTGCCAGTAGTAGCCCGTCTAGCGGGGGAGCCGGACCGGCTCCCTACAATGAGCAGTTCTTC.

In DNA, the CDR3 is TGCGCCAGCAGCTTTCGGGGGGTAATTGGAGAAAAACTGTTTTTT. Its translation is CASSFRGVIGEKLFF. This chain uses TRBV5-1 with TRBJ1-4; possibly TRBD1 for D (5 bases). This CDR3 spans 15 amino acids. CDR1 is SGHRS and CDR2 is YFSETQ in the germline V gene. Trimming shortened V by 2 bases and J by 8 bases, and 16 bases separated the two germline ends.

The chain carries TRBV4-2 and TRBJ2-7; tentatively, D is TRBD1 (6 bases). CDR3 size: 15 residues. The V end was cut by 4 bases, the J end by 4 bases, with 17 bases between. The V gene's germline CDR1 is LGHNA and CDR2 YNFKEQ. This chain's CDR3 is CASSLRDTEHYEQYF. Here the CDR3 DNA reads TGTGCCAGCAGCCTCCGGGACACTGAGCATTACGAGCAGTACTTC.

The V gene is TRBV15, the J gene TRBJ2-7, with D unclear. The CDR3 extends over 14 amino acids. With 4 bases removed from V and 0 bases from J, the gap between germline ends came to 10 bases. Germline assignment: CDR1 LNHNV and CDR2 YYDKDF (reference sequence). The CDR3 nucleotides read TGTGCCACCAGCATGGGTGGAAGCTCCTACGAGCAGTACTTC. Its translation: CATSMGGSSYEQYF.

This chain joins TRBV2 and TRBJ2-7; TRBD1 aligns across 11 bases. Trimming took 6 bases from V and 3 from J; bases not matched to a gene: 7. Germline V lookup: CDR1 SNHLY, CDR2 FYNNEI. The CDR3 covers 15 residues. CDR3 protein: CASRRGTGGGYEQYF. Here the CDR3 DNA reads TGTGCCAGCAGGAGGGGGACAGGGGGAGGCTACGAGCAGTACTTC.

This clone was seen only a few times. As DNA, the CDR3 is TGTGCCAGCAGTGAAATAGGGGGTTTTAACTATGGCTACACCTTC. Translating it yields CASSEIGGFNYGYTF. The rearrangement joins TRBV6-1 to TRBJ1-2; a possible D gene is TRBD1 (6 bases). CDR1 is MNHNS and CDR2 is SASEGT in the germline V gene. The CDR3 has 15 amino acids. The ends were cut back, 2 bases at V and 1 base at J, with 11 bases in the middle.

The chain is built from TRBV3-1 (or the pseudogene TRBV3-2) and TRBJ2-2, with D possibly TRBD2 on 7 matching bases. CDR1 and CDR2 (germline): LGHDT, YNNKEL (reference sequence). V was pared by 0 bases and J by 4 bases, with 18 bases between. The CDR3 length is 18 residues. The CDR3 DNA reads TGTGCCAGCAGCCAAGAAGTAGGGGGGGGCCTTCCCACCGGGGAGCTGTTTTTT. It encodes CASSQEVGGGLPTGELFF.

The V and J genes are TRBV6-1 and TRBJ2-1; D may match TRBD1 or TRBD2 (6 bases each). V lost 1 base and J lost 3, with 10 bases in between. The CDR3 has 15 amino acids. CDR1 is MNHNS, CDR2 SASEGT, per germline. In DNA, the CDR3 is TGTGCCAGCAGTGAAGGGGGGGCCGGCTACAATGAGCAGTTCTTC. Translated: CASSEGGAGYNEQFF.

This clone appeared once. The V and J genes are TRBV6-4 and TRBJ1-2; a possible D gene is TRBD1 (5 bases). The CDR3 covers 16 residues. Between the trimmed V and J ends, which lost 6 bases and 7 bases, there was a span of 24 bases. Germline assignment: CDR1 MRHNA and CDR2 SNTAGT. The CDR3 sequence: CASSPLGRGGIGGYTF. In DNA, the CDR3 is TGTGCCAGCAGCCCTCTAGGCCGGGGCGGAATAGGTGGCTACACCTTC.

The CDR3 protein is CASSLTFTLLNSPLHF. The DNA of the CDR3 is TGTGCCAGCAGCTTAACATTCACTCTATTAAATTCACCCCTCCACTTT. This chain uses TRBV7-2 with TRBJ1-6; D is undetermined. This CDR3 is 16 amino acids long. The V gene lost 2 bases and the J gene lost 7 bases, with 15 bases spanning the gap. Looked up from germline, CDR1 is SGHTA and CDR2 is FQGNSA. The complete variable domain, with remaining parts taken from reference TRBV7-2 and TRBJ1-6, reads GAGVSQSPSNKVTEKGKDVELRCDPISGHTALYWYRQSLGQGLEFLIYFQGNSAPDKSGLPSDRFSAERTGGSVSTLTIQRTQQEDSAVYLCASSLTFTLLNSPLHFGNGTRLTVT.

The chain couples TRBV18 to TRBJ1-1; D call uncertain. Germline assignment: CDR1 KGHSH and CDR2 LQKENI. The CDR3 loop spans 12 amino acids. Trimming left V 6 bases short and J 11 bases short, with 16 bases between. This chain's CDR3 is CASSPNGMMAFF. For the CDR3, the DNA is TGTGCCAGCTCCCCAAATGGGATGATGGCTTTCTTT.

This rearrangement joins TRBV5-6 to TRBJ1-3; D uncertain. Germline V gives CDR1 SGHDT, CDR2 YYEEEE. The CDR3 covers 18 residues. Trimming took off 3 bases at V and 0 bases at J, with 19 bases between the two ends. The CDR3 coding sequence is TGTGCCAGCAGCTCCGAGACGATACTCTGGGACTCTGGAAACACCATATATTTT. The encoded protein is CASSSETILWDSGNTIYF.

The chain employs TRBV3-1 (or the pseudogene TRBV3-2) and TRBJ2-2, with D perhaps matching TRBD2 (6 bases). This CDR3 comprises 15 residues. The germline CDR1 and CDR2 sequences are LGHDT and YNNKEL (reference sequence). V shed 2 bases and J shed 5 bases, with 12 bases lying between them. In DNA, the CDR3 is TGTGCCAGCAGCCAAACCGGGACTTCTACCGGGGAGCTGTTTTTT. As protein: CASSQTGTSTGELFF.

This clone was observed a handful of times. V and J are TRBV19 and TRBJ1-5; TRBD1 might be the D (6 bases). The germline CDR1 and CDR2 sequences are LNHDA and SQIVND (reference sequence). V was clipped by 7 bases and J by 9 bases, with 16 bases between them. The CDR3 has 13 residues. DNA of the CDR3: TGTGCCAGTACCAGGGGCGAGGTGTGGCCCCAGCATTTT. Encoded protein: CASTRGEVWPQHF.

CDR3 in DNA: TGTGCCAGCAGCCCCGGGACAGCAAACACTGAAGCTTTCTTT. Encoded protein: CASSPGTANTEAFF. The chain uses TRBV7-9 and TRBJ1-1, with 7 bases identical to TRBD1. The CDR3 totals 14 residues. The V and J ends lost 5 bases and 2 bases, in that order; junction bases with no gene match: 5. The germline gives CDR1 SEHNR, CDR2 FQNEAQ (reference sequence).

V is TRBV10-3 and J is TRBJ2-7; D uncertain. This CDR3 region has 11 residues. Germline V gives CDR1 ENHRY, CDR2 SYGVKD. The V end lost 7 bases, the J end lost 3 bases, and 7 bases lay between the germline ends. The CDR3 sequence is CAITANYEQYF. The DNA of the CDR3 is TGTGCCATCACGGCGAACTACGAGCAGTACTTC.

This clone has a single count. This CDR3 reads CASSKFAYEQYF. The CDR3 DNA sequence: TGTGCCAGCAGCAAATTCGCCTACGAGCAGTACTTC. The chain uses TRBV21-1 and TRBJ2-7; the table gives TRBD2 as D, unverified against the DNA. TRBV21-1 is a pseudogene segment. This CDR3 comprises 12 residues.

The chain has TRBV30 and TRBJ2-7; no definite D call. V was shortened by 3 bases and J by 2 bases, with 8 bases between the two germline ends. The CDR3 contains 12 residues. Germline V CDR1 and CDR2: GTSNPN, SVGIG (reference sequence). The DNA for the CDR3 is TGTGCCTGGAGCTGGGGAACCTACGAGCAGTACTTC. This codes for CAWSWGTYEQYF. The whole variable domain, remainder taken from reference TRBV30 and TRBJ2-7, is SQTIHQWPATLVQPVGSPLSLECTVEGTSNPNLYWYRQAAGRGLQLLFYSVGIGQISSEVPQNLSASRPQDRQFILSSKKLLLSDSGFYLCAWSWGTYEQYFGPGTRLTVT.

As DNA, the CDR3 is TGTGCCAGCAGCCAGCCACAGGGTGGTGGCTACACCTTC. Its protein product is CASSQPQGGGYTF. The rearrangement joins TRBV3-1 (or the pseudogene TRBV3-2) to TRBJ1-2, with D perhaps TRBD1 (6 bases). The V end lost 3 bases, the J end lost 7 bases, and 12 bases lay between the germline ends. The CDR3 loop spans 13 amino acids. CDR1 is LGHDT and CDR2 is YNNKEL in the germline V gene (reference sequence).

The chain links TRBV20-1 to TRBJ2-5; D not certain. Germline loops: CDR1 DFQATT, CDR2 SNEGSKA (reference sequence). CDR3 length: 10 residues. The V gene lost 5 bases and the J gene lost 5 bases, with 6 bases spanning the gap. The CDR3 region is CSAQHETQYF. Here the CDR3 DNA reads TGCAGTGCTCAACACGAGACCCAGTACTTC.

J is TRBJ2-1 and V is TRBV7-8, with D unclear. This CDR3 has 14 amino acids. Germline assignment: CDR1 SGHVS and CDR2 FQNEAQ. V dropped 5 bases and J dropped 5 bases, with 13 bases sitting between them. The CDR3 DNA reads TGTGCCAGCAGCGGGTGGCAGACTGACAATGAGCAGTTCTTC. Translation gives CASSGWQTDNEQFF.

This chain uses TRBV20-1 with TRBJ1-2; D is uncertain. This CDR3 has 11 amino acids. Germline V gene sequence: CDR1 DFQATT, CDR2 SNEGSKA (reference sequence). In DNA form, the CDR3 reads TGCAGCGCCCAGAGGAGCGATGGCTACACCTTC. Its translation: CSAQRSDGYTF.

The rearrangement uses TRBV18 and TRBJ1-3; D gene ambiguous. Germline loops: CDR1 KGHSH, CDR2 LQKENI. V shed 5 bases and J shed 4 bases, with 15 bases lying between them. This CDR3 has 15 residues. CDR3 DNA sequence: TGTGCCAGCTCAGTAGGCTCTTCTTCGGGAAACACCATATATTTT. Translated, it gives CASSVGSSSGNTIYF.

The V and J genes are TRBV13 and TRBJ2-2; the D gene is possibly TRBD1 (6 bases). Germline V gene sequence: CDR1 PRHDT, CDR2 FYEKMQ (reference sequence). The CDR3 extends over 16 amino acids. V was clipped by 5 bases and J by 1 base, with 14 bases between them. The CDR3 coding sequence is TGTGCCAGCAGCCTATGGGGGCTAGGGAACACCGGGGAGCTGTTTTTT. This gives the protein CASSLWGLGNTGELFF.

The chain combines TRBV24-1 with TRBJ2-2, with 11 positions matching TRBD1. V dropped 3 bases and J dropped 5; count of bases not matched to a gene: 4. There are 16 residues in the CDR3. Germline CDR1 and CDR2: KGHDR and SFDVKD. CDR3 bases: TGTGCCACCAGTGATCACCGGGACAGGGGGACCGGGGAGCTGTTTTTT. Amino acid sequence: CATSDHRDRGTGELFF.

The CDR3 protein is CASSLVSVRGNQPQHF. For the CDR3, the DNA is TGTGCCAGCAGTTTAGTTTCTGTTAGGGGCAATCAGCCCCAGCATTTT. The chain joins TRBV28 to TRBJ1-5; D remains ambiguous. This CDR3 spans 16 amino acids. Per germline, CDR1 MDHEN and CDR2 SYDVKM. Trimming took 2 bases from V and 2 from J, leaving 13 bases between them.